There are a few counts of the clone carrying this TCR beta chain. The target antigen is unknown. V shed 6 bases and J 5 bases; nucleotides not matched to a gene: 8. The germline gives CDR1 GTSNPN, CDR2 SVGIG (reference sequence). This CDR3 comprises 13 residues. Sequencing was performed with immunoSEQ multiplex PCR; in TCRdb, only in-frame clones are kept and a portion is missing. Of about 36,000 clones in the sample, 88% were seen once. This record comes from a study of T cell clonotyping in hematopoietic cell transplantation. Study-level points and caveats: Recipient TCR diversity dropped after transplant; expanded clonotypes rose from day 30 to 180.

Input material: peripheral blood mononuclear cells. This chain connects TRBV30 to TRBJ2-7, with 9 positions matching TRBD1. This receptor was taken from a woman aged 40 to 50 in good health. Some clones in this sample may be carry-over from other donors' samples. The CDR3 DNA sequence: TGTGCCTGTCCCGGGACAGGGAACGACGAGCAGTACTTC. Translation: CACPGTGNDEQYF.